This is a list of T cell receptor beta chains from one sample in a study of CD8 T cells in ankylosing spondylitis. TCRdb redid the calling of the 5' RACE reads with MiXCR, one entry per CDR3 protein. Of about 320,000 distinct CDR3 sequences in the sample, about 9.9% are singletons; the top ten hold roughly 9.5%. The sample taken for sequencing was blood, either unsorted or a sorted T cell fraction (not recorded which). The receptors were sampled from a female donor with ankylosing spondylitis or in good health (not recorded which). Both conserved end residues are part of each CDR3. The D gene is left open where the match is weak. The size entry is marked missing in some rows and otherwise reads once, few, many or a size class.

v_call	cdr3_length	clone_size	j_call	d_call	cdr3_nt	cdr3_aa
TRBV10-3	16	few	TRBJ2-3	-	TGTGCCATCAGTCCCCTTAGCGGATCTAGCACAGATACGCAGTATTTT	CAISPLSGSSTDTQYF
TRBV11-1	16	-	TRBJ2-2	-	TGTGCCAGCAGCCCTTTCCTGAGTGGAAACACCGGGGAGCTGTTTTTT	CASSPFLSGNTGELFF
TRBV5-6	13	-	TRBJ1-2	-	TGTGCCAGCAGCCTTGACAGGTATTATGGCTACACCTTC	CASSLDRYYGYTF
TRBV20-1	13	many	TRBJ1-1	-	TGCAGTGCTAGAGCGGTAGGGAACACTGAAGCTTTCTTT	CSARAVGNTEAFF
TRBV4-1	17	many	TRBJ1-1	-	TGCGCCAGCAGCCTCGGAAGGGGGAGCCTTATGAACACTGAAGCTTTCTTT	CASSLGRGSLMNTEAFF
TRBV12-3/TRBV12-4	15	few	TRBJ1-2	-	TGTGCCAGCACCGAGGACAGCGCCGCTAACTATGGCTACACCTTC	CASTEDSAANYGYTF
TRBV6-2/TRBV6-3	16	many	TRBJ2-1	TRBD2	TGTGCCAGCAGAGAATCCACGGGGAGGGGAAGGGATGAGCAGTTCTTC	CASRESTGRGRDEQFF
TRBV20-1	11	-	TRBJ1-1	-	TGCAGTGCTAGAGGGGTAACTGAAGCTTTCTTT	CSARGVTEAFF
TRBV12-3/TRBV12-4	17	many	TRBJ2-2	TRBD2	TGTGCCAGCAGACTTTCCCCGGGGGGTTGGTACACCGGGGAGCTGTTTTTT	CASRLSPGGWYTGELFF
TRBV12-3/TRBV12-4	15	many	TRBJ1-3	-	TGTGCCAGCAACCACCGACGGGTCTCTGGAAACACCATATATTTT	CASNHRRVSGNTIYF
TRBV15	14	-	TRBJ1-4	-	TGTGCCACCAGGGAGACGGCAACTAATGAAAAACTGTTTTTT	CATRETATNEKLFF
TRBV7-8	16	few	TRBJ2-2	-	TGTGCCAGCAGCTTAGCGCCGGGGGCTAACACCGGGGAGCTGTTTTTT	CASSLAPGANTGELFF
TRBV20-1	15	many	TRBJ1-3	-	TGCAGTGCTAGAGAGAGGAGTTTCTCTGGAAACACCATATATTTT	CSARERSFSGNTIYF
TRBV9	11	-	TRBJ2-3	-	TGTGCCAGCAGCCGATCAGATACGCAGTATTTT	CASSRSDTQYF
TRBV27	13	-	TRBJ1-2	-	TGTGCCAGCAAACGGGACGGGAACTATGGCTACACCTTC	CASKRDGNYGYTF
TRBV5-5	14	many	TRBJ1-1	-	TGTGCCAGCAGCCAGGACCCTCAGGGCACTGAAGCTTTCTTT	CASSQDPQGTEAFF
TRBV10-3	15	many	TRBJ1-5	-	TGTGCCATCAGTGAGCTGGCAGGCATCGATCAGCCCCAGCATTTT	CAISELAGIDQPQHF
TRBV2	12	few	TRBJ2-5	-	TGTGCCAGCAGCATCGTTGGGGAGACCCAGTACTTC	CASSIVGETQYF
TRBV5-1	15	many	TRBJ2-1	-	TGCGCCAGCAGCACGACTAGAAGCTCCTACAATGAGCAGTTCTTC	CASSTTRSSYNEQFF
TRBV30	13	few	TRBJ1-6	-	TGTGCCTGGAGTGTAGCGACAGATTCACCCCTCCACTTT	CAWSVATDSPLHF
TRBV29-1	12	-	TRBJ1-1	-	TGCAGCGTTGGACGTCGAGACACTGAAGCTTTCTTT	CSVGRRDTEAFF
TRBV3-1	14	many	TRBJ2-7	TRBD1	TGTGCCAGCAGCCCATCGACAGGGCCTGGGGAGCAGTACTTC	CASSPSTGPGEQYF
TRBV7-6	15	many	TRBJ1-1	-	TGTGCCAGCAGCTTCTCTTTGGGGGTGAACACTGAAGCTTTCTTT	CASSFSLGVNTEAFF
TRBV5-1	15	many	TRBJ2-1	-	TGCGCCAGCAGCTCGCCTAGGGGGATGTACAATGAGCAGTTCTTC	CASSSPRGMYNEQFF
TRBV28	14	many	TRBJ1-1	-	TGTGCCAGCACCCGGCTAGGCCCCTGGGCTGAAGCTTTCTTT	CASTRLGPWAEAFF
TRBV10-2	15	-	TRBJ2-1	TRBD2	TGCGCCAGCAGGGATCTAGCGGGAGAAGACAATGAGCAGTTCTTC	CASRDLAGEDNEQFF
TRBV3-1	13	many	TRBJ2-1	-	TGTGCCAGCAGCCAGGTGTTCTACAATGAGCAGTTCTTC	CASSQVFYNEQFF
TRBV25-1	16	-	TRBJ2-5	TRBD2	TGTGCCAGCAGTGTCCCTAGCGGGGGATTCCAAGAGACCCAGTACTTC	CASSVPSGGFQETQYF
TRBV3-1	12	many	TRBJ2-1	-	TGTGCCAGCAGGGACATATACAATGAGCAGTTCTTC	CASRDIYNEQFF
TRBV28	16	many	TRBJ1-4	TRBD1	TGTGCCAGCAGTTTAGGTGCAGGGGGTTTGGATGAAAAACTGTTTTTT	CASSLGAGGLDEKLFF
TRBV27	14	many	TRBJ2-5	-	TGTGCCAGCAGTTTTTACGGACGGTCAGAGACCCAGTACTTC	CASSFYGRSETQYF
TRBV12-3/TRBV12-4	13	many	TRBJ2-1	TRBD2	TGTGCCAGCAGTTTAAGACTAGCAAATGAGCAGTTCTTC	CASSLRLANEQFF
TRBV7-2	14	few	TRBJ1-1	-	TGTGCCAGCAGCCCGGATATTTCGAACACTGAAGCTTTCTTT	CASSPDISNTEAFF
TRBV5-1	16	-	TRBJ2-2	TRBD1	TGCGCCAGCAGCTTGGCCGGGACAGGAGCCCACGGGGAGCTGTTTTTT	CASSLAGTGAHGELFF
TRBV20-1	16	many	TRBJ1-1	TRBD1	TGCAGTGCCAGCCACACCTATACAGGGGACTGGCCTGAAGCTTTCTTT	CSASHTYTGDWPEAFF
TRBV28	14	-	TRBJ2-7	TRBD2	TGTGCCAGCAGAACTAGCGGGGGTTCCTACGAGCAGTACTTC	CASRTSGGSYEQYF
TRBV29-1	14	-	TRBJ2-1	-	TGCAGCGTTCCTGGGGGGGCACTCTACAATGAGCAGTTCTTC	CSVPGGALYNEQFF
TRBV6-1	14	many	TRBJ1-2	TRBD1	TGTGCCAGCAGGTCGGACAGGGGAAACTATGGCTACACCTTC	CASRSDRGNYGYTF
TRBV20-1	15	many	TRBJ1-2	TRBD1	TGCAGTGCTGCTCATAGGACAGGGGCCTTCTATGGCTACACCTTC	CSAAHRTGAFYGYTF
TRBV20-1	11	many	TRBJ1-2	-	TGCAGTGCGTACAAAGGGGCAACCTACACCTTC	CSAYKGATYTF
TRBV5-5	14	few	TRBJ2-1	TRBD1	TGTGCCAGCAGGCCGACCGGGACAGGGAACGAGCAGTTCTTC	CASRPTGTGNEQFF
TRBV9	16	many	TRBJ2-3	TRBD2	TGTGCCAGCAGCGTAAGCGGGGGGCGAAGCACAGATACGCAGTATTTT	CASSVSGGRSTDTQYF